This T cell receptor (beta chain) was captured in a study of cytomegalovirus exposure and HLA in healthy donors. V lost 4 bases, J lost 1 base, and 4 bases stayed unmatched. This CDR3 contains 17 residues. CDR1 and CDR2 from the germline V gene are MRHNA and SNTAGT. The study's findings and limits: The availability of immune exposure information extended only to CMV serostatus. Evidence from a later analysis indicated that most CMV-associated TCR beta chains looked HLA-restricted.

A multiplex PCR was run with 60 Vbeta primers and 13 Jbeta primers. The repertoire was sequenced with immunoSEQ multiplex PCR; TCRdb's copy has only in-frame clones and lacks some. The sample has about 120,000 clones, 70% to 85% seen once. Concerning this clone itself: Its antigen is currently unknown.

The sequence was collected from a man between 18 and 35 years old in good health and CMV-seropositive. V and J are TRBV6-4 and TRBJ2-2, with TRBD2 matching 12 bases. The source material was PBMCs. CDR3: CASSGQTSGGNTGELFF. The CDR3 DNA reads as TGTGCCAGCAGTGGACAGACTAGCGGGGGGAACACCGGGGAGCTGTTTTTT.